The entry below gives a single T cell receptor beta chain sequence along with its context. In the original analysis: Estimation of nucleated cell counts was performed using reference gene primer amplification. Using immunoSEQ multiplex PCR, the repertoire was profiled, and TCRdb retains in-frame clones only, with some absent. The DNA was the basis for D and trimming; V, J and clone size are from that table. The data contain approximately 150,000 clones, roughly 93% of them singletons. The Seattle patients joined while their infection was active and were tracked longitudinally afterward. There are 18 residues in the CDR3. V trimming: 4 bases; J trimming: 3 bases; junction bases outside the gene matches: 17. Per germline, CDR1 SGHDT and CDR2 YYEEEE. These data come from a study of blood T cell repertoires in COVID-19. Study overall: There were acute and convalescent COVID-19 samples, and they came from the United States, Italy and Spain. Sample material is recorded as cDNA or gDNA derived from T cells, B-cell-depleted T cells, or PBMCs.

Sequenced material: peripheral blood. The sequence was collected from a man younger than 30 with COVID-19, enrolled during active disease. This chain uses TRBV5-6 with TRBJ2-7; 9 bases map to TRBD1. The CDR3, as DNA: TGTGCCAGCAGCCTTAGATATCTAGACAGGGGGGACGTCTACGAGCAGTACTTC. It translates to CASSLRYLDRGDVYEQYF.